These 5 T cell receptor beta chains were sequenced from one sample in a study of blood T cell repertoires in COVID-19. Produced via immunoSEQ multiplex PCR; TCRdb's table is partial and in-frame only. The sample shows around 330,000 clones, roughly 85% of them seen only once. The sequencing sample was made of PBMCs or T cells enriched from blood (not recorded which). The receptors shown here come from a woman aged 25 to 39 who had been exposed to COVID-19.

The rearrangement joins TRBV11-2 to TRBJ1-2; 7 bases align to TRBD1. Germline V lookup: CDR1 SGHAT, CDR2 FQNNGV. The CDR3 runs 13 residues. With V trimmed by 6 bases and J by 8 bases, 9 bases remained unmatched. CDR3 bases: TGTGCCAGCAGTCAGACAGGGTTGCGGGGCTACACCTTC. Encoded protein: CASSQTGLRGYTF.

The J gene is TRBJ1-4, the V gene TRBV29-1; D is perhaps TRBD1 (5 bases). Germline V gives CDR1 SQVTM, CDR2 ANQGSEA. The length of the CDR3 is 10 residues. V lost 6 bases, J lost 7 bases, and 6 bases lay in between. CDR3 sequence reads: CSVGGEKLFF. For the CDR3, the DNA is TGCAGCGTCGGGGGTGAAAAACTGTTTTTT.

This chain's CDR3 is CASSLWSSGRSTDTQYF. CDR3 nucleotide sequence: TGTGCCAGCAGTTTATGGTCTAGCGGGAGGTCAACAGATACGCAGTATTTT. The chain couples TRBV28 to TRBJ2-3; 11 bases are a match to TRBD2. Trimming removed 0 bases from V and 3 bases from J; junction bases left unmatched: 5. Germline CDR1 reads MDHEN; CDR2 reads SYDVKM. The CDR3 loop spans 17 amino acids.

CDR3 loop: CASSIRDRGNYGYTF. Written as DNA, the CDR3 is TGTGCCAGCAGCATCCGGGACAGGGGTAACTATGGCTACACCTTC. V gene TRBV11-2 combines with J gene TRBJ1-2, with 10 bases lining up with TRBD1. V shed 5 bases and J 1 base; nucleotides not matched to a gene: 4. CDR1 and CDR2 (germline): SGHAT, FQNNGV. The CDR3 totals 15 residues.

V and J are TRBV12-3 or TRBV12-4 and TRBJ2-1, with a tentative D call TRBD1 (6 bases). V lost 0 bases, J lost 12 bases, and 12 bases lay in between. The CDR3 runs to 13 residues. The CDR3 region is CASSLARGRGQFF. The CDR3 bases are TGTGCCAGCAGTTTAGCTAGGGGGAGAGGGCAGTTCTTC.